The TCR beta chain under discussion was sequenced for a study of blood T cells in healthy people across ages. Whole-study findings and limits: Higher diversity and more naive CD4+ cells were features of long-lived donors, compared to aged donors. Across the age range, TCR beta diversity per million T cells fell in a roughly linear way.

Combining a sample-barcoded 5' primer with a J-beta primer mix, a second PCR ran for about 7 to 11 cycles. Each TCR beta cDNA got a 12-nucleotide random molecular identifier. Via MiXCR, TCRdb re-called the 5' RACE reads, giving one row per CDR3 protein. The data contain 540,000 or so distinct CDR3 sequences, about 25% of them singletons. Researchers isolated at least 7 million PBMCs per sample. This clonotype was counted only a few times. No antigen is known for it. Germline values: CDR1 DFQATT, CDR2 SNEGSKA (reference sequence). The CDR3 extends over 10 amino acids. The ends were cut back, 4 bases at V and 4 bases at J, with 5 bases in the middle.

The chain is built from TRBV20-1 and TRBJ2-7; no reliable D call. The TCR comes from a woman in her 70s in good health. What was sequenced was blood. The CDR3 DNA sequence: TGCAGTGCTAAAAGATACGAGCAGTACTTC. Translating gives CSAKRYEQYF.